What follows are 13 T cell receptor beta chains derived from one specimen sequenced in a study of cytomegalovirus exposure and HLA in healthy donors. Primers for the PCR totalled 60 Vbeta and 13 Jbeta. The data were produced by immunoSEQ multiplex PCR, yet TCRdb's version contains in-frame clones alone and is incomplete. The sample yields about 140,000 clones, over 55% seen once. The source material was PBMCs. The receptor set was obtained from a man in his forties or fifties in good health and CMV-seronegative.

The chain is built from TRBV2 and TRBJ2-5, with D possibly being TRBD2 (6 bases). With the DNA end fitting TRBJ2-7 better, the J assignment may be wrong. This CDR3 region has 14 residues. From germline, CDR1 is SNHLY and CDR2 FYNNEI. The CDR3 sequence: CASSRAGRIHEQYF. CDR3 in DNA: TGTGCCAGCAGTCGGGCGGGGCGGATCCACGAGCAGTACTTC.

This rearrangement joins TRBV21-1 to TRBJ1-2. TRBV21-1 is reported as a pseudogene. The CDR3 loop spans 11 amino acids. The chain's CDR3 is CASASDYGYTF. The CDR3 DNA reads TGTGCCAGCGCCAGCGACTATGGCTACACCTTC.

The chain joins TRBV28 to TRBJ1-5; 8 bases map to TRBD1. This CDR3 spans 19 amino acids. V shed 6 bases, J shed 0 bases, and the junction held 16 bases outside the gene matches. From germline, CDR1 is MDHEN and CDR2 SYDVKM. The CDR3 here is CASSLTQGTGLYSNQPQHF. DNA of the CDR3: TGTGCCAGCAGCCTAACTCAGGGGACAGGCCTATATAGCAATCAGCCCCAGCATTTT.

The chain couples TRBV5-4 to TRBJ2-2; a weak D match, TRBD1 (5 bases). The V gene's germline CDR1 is SGHNT and CDR2 YYREEE (reference sequence). V was clipped by 0 bases and J by 7 bases, with 13 bases between them. The CDR3 is made up of 15 amino acids. CDR3 region: CASSLESGLVGELFF. CDR3 in DNA: TGTGCCAGCAGCTTGGAGTCAGGGTTGGTCGGGGAGCTGTTTTTT.

The V and J genes are TRBV18 and TRBJ2-2; TRBD1 might be the D (5 bases). Germline lookup yields CDR1 KGHSH and CDR2 LQKENI. Trimming took 3 bases from V and 0 from J, leaving 11 bases between them. This CDR3 region has 16 residues. CDR3 amino acids: CASSPVPGPNTGELFF. For the CDR3, the DNA is TGTGCCAGCTCACCTGTACCAGGGCCGAACACCGGGGAGCTGTTTTTT.

V is TRBV19 and J is TRBJ1-2; D is unclear. The CDR3 covers 10 residues. Germline CDR1 and CDR2: LNHDA and SQIVND (reference sequence). Trimming stripped 9 bases from V and 5 bases from J, with 7 bases between. Here the CDR3 DNA reads TGTGCCAGCGGGGATTATGGCTACACCTTC. This codes for CASGDYGYTF.

The chain combines TRBV7-9 with TRBJ2-2; possibly TRBD1 for D (5 bases). CDR3 length equals 15 residues. Germline assignment: CDR1 SEHNR and CDR2 FQNEAQ (reference sequence). The V and J ends lost 7 bases and 0 bases respectively, with 12 bases between them. CDR3 protein: CASIEGATNTGELFF. DNA of the CDR3: TGTGCCAGCATCGAAGGGGCTACGAACACCGGGGAGCTGTTTTTT.

V gene TRBV5-6 combines with J gene TRBJ2-7, with D tentatively TRBD1 (5 bases). CDR3 length: 13 residues. V lost 4 bases to trimming and J lost 7 bases, with 15 bases between them. Germline-derived CDR1 and CDR2 are SGHDT and YYEEEE. The CDR3 region is CASSPFPQGEQYF. CDR3 in DNA: TGTGCCAGCAGCCCCTTCCCGCAGGGTGAGCAGTACTTC.

This clone was detected a few times. The chain uses TRBV4-2 and TRBJ1-1; unclear D gene. This CDR3 contains 12 residues. Looked up from germline, CDR1 is LGHNA and CDR2 is YNFKEQ. V was cut by 2 bases and J by 3 bases, with 4 bases left in between. Written as DNA, the CDR3 is TGTGCCAGCAGCCAATCTCACACTGAAGCTTTCTTT. It translates to CASSQSHTEAFF.

The chain joins TRBV5-1 to TRBJ1-6; D is undetermined. The V end was cut by 1 base, the J end by 2 bases, with 10 bases between. This CDR3 region has 16 residues. CDR1 SGHRS and CDR2 YFSETQ come from the germline V gene. The CDR3 loop reads CASSLKQQAYNSPLHF. CDR3 in DNA: TGCGCCAGCAGCTTGAAACAGCAGGCCTATAATTCACCCCTCCACTTT.

This clone showed up just a few times. The chain carries TRBV6-5 and TRBJ1-1; D unclear. CDR3 length: 16 residues. V was clipped by 2 bases and J by 7 bases, with 20 bases between them. The germline V gene has CDR1 MNHEY and CDR2 SVGAGI. This CDR3 reads CASSYRYDLTGVEAFF. The CDR3 bases are TGTGCCAGCAGTTACCGGTACGATCTTACCGGAGTTGAAGCTTTCTTT.

The chain combines TRBV5-1 with TRBJ2-3; perhaps TRBD1 as D (7 bases). The germline V gene has CDR1 SGHRS and CDR2 YFSETQ. V was shortened by 3 bases and J by 2 bases, with 13 bases between the two germline ends. This CDR3 region has 15 residues. CDR3 sequence reads: CASSSAGGITDTQYF. The CDR3 DNA reads as TGCGCCAGCAGCTCTGCAGGGGGGATCACAGATACGCAGTATTTT.

The gene calls are TRBV2 and TRBJ2-7, with D possibly being TRBD1 (5 bases). Trimming left V 4 bases short and J 3 bases short, with 10 bases between. Germline V gives CDR1 SNHLY, CDR2 FYNNEI. The CDR3 extends over 13 amino acids. CDR3 residues: CASSVNTGYEQYF. Written as DNA, the CDR3 is TGTGCCAGCAGTGTTAACACAGGCTACGAGCAGTACTTC.